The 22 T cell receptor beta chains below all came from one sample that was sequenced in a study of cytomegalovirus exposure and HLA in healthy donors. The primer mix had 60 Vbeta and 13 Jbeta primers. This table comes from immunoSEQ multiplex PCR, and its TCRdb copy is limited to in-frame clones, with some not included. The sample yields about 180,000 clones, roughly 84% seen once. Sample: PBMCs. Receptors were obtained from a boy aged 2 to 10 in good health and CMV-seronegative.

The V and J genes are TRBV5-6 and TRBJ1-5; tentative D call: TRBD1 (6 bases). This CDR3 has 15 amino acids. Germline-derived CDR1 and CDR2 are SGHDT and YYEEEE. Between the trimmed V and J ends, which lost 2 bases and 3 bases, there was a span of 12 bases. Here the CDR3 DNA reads TGTGCCAGCAGCTTTGGTGCAGGGGTCAATCAGCCCCAGCATTTT. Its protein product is CASSFGAGVNQPQHF.

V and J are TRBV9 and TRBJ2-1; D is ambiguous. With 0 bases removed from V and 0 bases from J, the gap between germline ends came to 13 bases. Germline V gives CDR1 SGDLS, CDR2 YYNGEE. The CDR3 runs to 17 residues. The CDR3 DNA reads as TGTGCCAGCAGCGTAGATGAGCGACCTAGCTCCTACAATGAGCAGTTCTTC. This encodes CASSVDERPSSYNEQFF.

The CDR3 protein is CASAQGLSAELFF. CDR3 in DNA: TGTGCCAGCGCCCAGGGACTCTCTGCGGAACTGTTTTTT. The chain recombines TRBV28 with TRBJ1-4, with D maybe TRBD1 (5 bases). In germline, CDR1 is MDHEN, CDR2 SYDVKM. This CDR3 comprises 13 residues. The germline V and J ends were trimmed by 8 bases and 12 bases, with 19 bases remaining between them.

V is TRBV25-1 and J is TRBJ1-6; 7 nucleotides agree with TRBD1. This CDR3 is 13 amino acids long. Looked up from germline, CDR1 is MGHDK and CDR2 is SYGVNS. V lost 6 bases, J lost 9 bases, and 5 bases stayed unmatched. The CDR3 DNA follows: TGTGCCAGCAGAAACTCAGGGGGTTCACCCCTCCACTTT. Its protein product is CASRNSGGSPLHF.

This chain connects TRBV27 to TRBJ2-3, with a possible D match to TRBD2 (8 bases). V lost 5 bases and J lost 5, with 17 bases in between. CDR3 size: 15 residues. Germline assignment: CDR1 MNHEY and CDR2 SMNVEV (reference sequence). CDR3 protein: CASSPGRGRVDTQYF. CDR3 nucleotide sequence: TGTGCCAGCAGTCCCGGGAGGGGGCGGGTAGATACGCAGTATTTT.

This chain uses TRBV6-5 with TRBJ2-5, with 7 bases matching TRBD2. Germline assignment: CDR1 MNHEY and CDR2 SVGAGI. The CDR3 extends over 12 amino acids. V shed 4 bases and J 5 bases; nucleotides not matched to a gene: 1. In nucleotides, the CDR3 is TGTGCCAGCAGTTTCGGGGGGGAGACCCAGTACTTC. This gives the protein CASSFGGETQYF.

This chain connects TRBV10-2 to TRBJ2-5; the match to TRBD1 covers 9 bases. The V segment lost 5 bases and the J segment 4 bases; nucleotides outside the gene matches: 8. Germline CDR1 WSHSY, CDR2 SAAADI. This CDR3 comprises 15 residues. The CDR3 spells CASSQTGTGSETQYF. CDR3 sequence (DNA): TGCGCCAGCAGTCAAACCGGGACAGGGTCAGAGACCCAGTACTTC.

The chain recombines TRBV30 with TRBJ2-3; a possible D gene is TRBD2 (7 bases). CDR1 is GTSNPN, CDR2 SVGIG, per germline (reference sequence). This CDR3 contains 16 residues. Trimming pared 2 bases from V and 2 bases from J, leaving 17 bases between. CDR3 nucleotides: TGTGCCTGGAGTCTGGGGGCTAGCGGAGACACAGATACGCAGTATTTT. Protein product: CAWSLGASGDTDTQYF.

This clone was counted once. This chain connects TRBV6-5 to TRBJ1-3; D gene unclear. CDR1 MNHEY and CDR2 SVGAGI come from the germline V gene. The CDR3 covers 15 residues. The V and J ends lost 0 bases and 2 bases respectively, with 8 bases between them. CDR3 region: CASSYSGEAGNTIYF. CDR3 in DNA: TGTGCCAGCAGTTACTCCGGGGAGGCTGGAAACACCATATATTTT.

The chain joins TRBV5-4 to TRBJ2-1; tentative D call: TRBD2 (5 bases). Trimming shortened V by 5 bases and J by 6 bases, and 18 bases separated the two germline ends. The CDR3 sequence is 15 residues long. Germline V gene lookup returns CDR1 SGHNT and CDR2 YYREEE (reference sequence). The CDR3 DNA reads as TGTGCCAGCAGTTTTGGCCCCGAGAGGGTCAATGAGCAGTTCTTC. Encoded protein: CASSFGPERVNEQFF.

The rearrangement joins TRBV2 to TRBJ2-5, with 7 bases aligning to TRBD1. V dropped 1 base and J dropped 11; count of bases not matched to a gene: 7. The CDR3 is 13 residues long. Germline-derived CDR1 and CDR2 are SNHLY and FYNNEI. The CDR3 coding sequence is TGTGCCAGCAGTGAAGAAAATACAGGGGTGCAGTACTTC. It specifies CASSEENTGVQYF.

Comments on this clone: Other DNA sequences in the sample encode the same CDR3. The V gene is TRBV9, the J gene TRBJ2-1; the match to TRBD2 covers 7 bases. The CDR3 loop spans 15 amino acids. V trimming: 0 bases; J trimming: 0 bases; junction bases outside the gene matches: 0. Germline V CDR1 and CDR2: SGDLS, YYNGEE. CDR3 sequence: CASSVGTSSYNEQFF. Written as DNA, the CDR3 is TGTGCCAGCAGCGTAGGGACTAGCTCCTACAATGAGCAGTTCTTC.

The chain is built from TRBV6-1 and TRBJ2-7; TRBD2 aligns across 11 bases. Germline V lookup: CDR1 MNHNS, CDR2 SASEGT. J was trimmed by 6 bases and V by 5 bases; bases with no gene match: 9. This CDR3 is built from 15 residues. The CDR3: CASSPDLGLAAEQYF. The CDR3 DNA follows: TGTGCCAGCAGTCCCGACCTGGGACTAGCGGCCGAGCAGTACTTC.

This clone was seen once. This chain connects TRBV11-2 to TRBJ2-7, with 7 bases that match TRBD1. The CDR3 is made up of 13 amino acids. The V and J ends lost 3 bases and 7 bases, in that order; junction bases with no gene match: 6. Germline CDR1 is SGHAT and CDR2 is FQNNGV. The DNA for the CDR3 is TGTGCCAGCAGCTTCAACAGGGGCGAAGAGCAGTACGTC. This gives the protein CASSFNRGEEQYV.

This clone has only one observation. CDR3 sequence (DNA): TGTGCCATCAAGGACAGGGTCCAAGAGACCCAGTACTTC. It encodes CAIKDRVQETQYF. The chain links TRBV10-3 to TRBJ2-5; TRBD1 matches at 8 bases. Trimming cost V 7 bases and J 1 base; bases outside gene matches: 2. Germline V gives CDR1 ENHRY, CDR2 SYGVKD. This CDR3 spans 13 amino acids.

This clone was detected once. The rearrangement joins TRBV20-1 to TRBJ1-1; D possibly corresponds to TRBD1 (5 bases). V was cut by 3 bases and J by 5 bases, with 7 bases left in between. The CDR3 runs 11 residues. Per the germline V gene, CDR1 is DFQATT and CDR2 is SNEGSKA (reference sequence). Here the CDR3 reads CSARTVTEAFF. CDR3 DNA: TGCAGTGCTAGGACAGTAACTGAAGCTTTCTTT.

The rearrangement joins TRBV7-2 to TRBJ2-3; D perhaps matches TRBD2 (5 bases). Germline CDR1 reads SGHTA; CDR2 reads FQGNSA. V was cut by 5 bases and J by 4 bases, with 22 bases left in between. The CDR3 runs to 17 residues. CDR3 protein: CASSPHAPGSRSDTQYF. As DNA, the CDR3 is TGTGCCAGCAGCCCTCACGCGCCGGGATCACGCTCAGATACGCAGTATTTT.

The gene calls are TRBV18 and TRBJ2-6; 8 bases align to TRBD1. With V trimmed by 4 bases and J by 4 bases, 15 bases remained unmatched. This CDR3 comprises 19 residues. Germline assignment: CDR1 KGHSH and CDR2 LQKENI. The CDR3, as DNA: TGTGCCAGCTCACAGGTATCGAGGCAGGGGGCGCAAGGGGCCAACGTCCTGACTTTC. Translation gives CASSQVSRQGAQGANVLTF. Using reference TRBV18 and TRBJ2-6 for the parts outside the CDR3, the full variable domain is NAGVMQNPRHLVRRRGQEARLRCSPMKGHSHVYWYRQLPEEGLKFMVYLQKENIIDESGMPKERFSAEFPKEGPSILRIQQVVRGDSAAYFCASSQVSRQGAQGANVLTFGAGSRLTVL.

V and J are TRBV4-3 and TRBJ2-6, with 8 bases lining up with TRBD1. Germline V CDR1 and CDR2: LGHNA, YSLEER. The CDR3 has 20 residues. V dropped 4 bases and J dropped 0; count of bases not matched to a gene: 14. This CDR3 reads CASSPQDRGPSNSGANVLTF. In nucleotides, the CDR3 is TGCGCCAGCAGCCCCCAAGACAGGGGCCCCAGCAACTCTGGGGCCAACGTCCTGACTTTC.

CDR3 coding DNA: TGTGCCAGCAGCTCGGACAGGGCGGGGGAAAAACTGTTTTTT. This sequence encodes CASSSDRAGEKLFF. V gene TRBV5-4 combines with J gene TRBJ1-4; TRBD1 aligns across 8 bases. This CDR3 comprises 14 residues. The J segment lost 8 bases and the V segment lost 3 bases, leaving 6 bases of the junction unmatched. Germline V gives CDR1 SGHNT, CDR2 YYREEE (reference sequence).

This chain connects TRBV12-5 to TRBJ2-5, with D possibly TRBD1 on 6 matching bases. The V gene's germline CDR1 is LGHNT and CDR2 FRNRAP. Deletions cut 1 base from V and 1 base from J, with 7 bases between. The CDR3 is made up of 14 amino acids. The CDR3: CASGLGTVQETQYF. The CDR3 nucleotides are TGTGCTAGTGGTTTGGGGACAGTCCAAGAGACCCAGTACTTC.

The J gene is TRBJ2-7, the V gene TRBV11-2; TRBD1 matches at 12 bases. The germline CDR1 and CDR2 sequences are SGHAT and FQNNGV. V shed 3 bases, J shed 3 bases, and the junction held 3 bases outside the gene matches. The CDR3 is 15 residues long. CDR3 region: CASSLGTGGGYEQYF. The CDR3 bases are TGTGCCAGCAGCTTGGGGACAGGGGGCGGCTACGAGCAGTACTTC.